This T cell receptor beta chain appears in the sequencing data of a study of low-dose radiotherapy and immunotherapy resistance in tumors. About the study: Intravenous ipilimumab 1 mg/kg every six weeks was given with nivolumab 240 mg every two weeks.

Concerning this clonotype: At one end, the junction sequence differs from germline, possibly due to a read error.

Donors were given nivolumab, ipilimumab, aspirin, low-dose cyclophosphamide and low-dose radiotherapy. Covering alpha and beta chains, TRAV- and TRBV-specific primers were used for the first-strand cDNA. The authors amplified TCRs for about 20 PCR cycles with a constant-region primer and a V-primer adapter. TCRdb re-called the reads through MiXCR, storing one row per CDR3 protein. This sample has about 13,000 distinct CDR3 sequences, with under 80% found just once. This CDR3 region has 16 residues. The genes are TRBV5-3 and TRBJ1-5, with D perhaps matching TRBD1 (6 bases). TRBV5-3 is identified as an open reading frame with a role that is uncertain. This clonotype was sampled from a human donor with advanced metastatic prostate, ovarian, gallbladder or colorectal cancer (not recorded which). This table probably holds off-target reads from a library built for another chain. The DNA of the CDR3 is TGTGCCAGCAGCTTGGAAGGGGGGGATAGCAATCAGCCCCAGCATTTT. It yields the protein CASSLEGGDSNQPQHF.